These 5 T cell receptor beta chains came from one sample sequenced in a study of CD8+ T cells in alopecia areata. Regarding treatment: oral pan-JAK inhibitor, 5-10 mg twice daily. cDNA prepared by RNA extraction and subsequent reverse transcription served as the template for sequencing. Method: immunoSEQ multiplex PCR; TCRdb's copy keeps in-frame clones and lacks some. Seen here are approximately 200,000 clones, roughly three fifths observed once, and the top ten hold over 3%. The material sequenced was CD4+ T cells sorted from blood, taken at week 4, from a patient treated with tofacitinib. Source of these receptors: a human donor with alopecia areata.

The chain has TRBV7-2 and TRBJ2-5; 8 nucleotides agree with TRBD2. The CDR3 is 16 residues long. V dropped 6 bases and J dropped 1; count of bases not matched to a gene: 10. CDR1 SGHTA and CDR2 FQGNSA come from the germline V gene. The CDR3 bases are TGTGCCAGCAGACGAACTGGGGCGGGGGGCCAAGAGACCCAGTACTTC. It yields the protein CASRRTGAGGQETQYF.

The chain carries TRBV7-2 and TRBJ2-3; no reliable D call. Germline loops: CDR1 SGHTA, CDR2 FQGNSA. Deletions cut 2 bases from V and 5 bases from J, with 11 bases between. CDR3 length: 14 residues. The CDR3: CASSLSPGGDTQYF. The CDR3 DNA is TGTGCCAGCAGCTTATCGCCCGGCGGAGATACGCAGTATTTT.

This clone was detected a few times. The gene calls are TRBV30 and TRBJ1-2, with unresolved D. This CDR3 is 12 amino acids long. Germline V gene data show CDR1 as GTSNPN and CDR2 as SVGIG (reference sequence). Trimming removed 2 bases from V and 5 bases from J, with 9 bases in between. The DNA of the CDR3 is TGTGCCTGGAGTCGAGACGGTTATGGCTACACCTTC. Protein sequence: CAWSRDGYGYTF.

The CDR3, as DNA: TGTGCCTGGAGTGTACTGAACCTCGCAGAGACCCAGTACTTC. As protein: CAWSVLNLAETQYF. The J gene is TRBJ2-5, the V gene TRBV30; D gene uncertain. V dropped 0 bases and J dropped 4 bases, with 12 bases sitting between them. Germline assignment: CDR1 GTSNPN and CDR2 SVGIG (reference sequence). The length of the CDR3 is 14 residues.

The chain employs TRBV6-5 and TRBJ2-5; 7 bases fit TRBD2. There are 12 residues in the CDR3. The germline CDR1 and CDR2 sequences are MNHEY and SVGAGI. V was pared by 7 bases and J by 4 bases, with 3 bases of the junction left unmatched. The CDR3 DNA sequence: TGTGCCAGCATGGGGGGGAGAGAGACCCAGTACTTC. Amino acid sequence: CASMGGRETQYF.